This T cell receptor (beta chain) was observed in a study of shared clonotypes between healthy human individuals. Assay execution proceeded at the deep level. Data came from immunoSEQ multiplex PCR; TCRdb stores just in-frame clones and leaves some out. This sample has about 2 million clones; about 95% occur once, and the top ten carry approximately 1.2%. Germline CDR1 and CDR2: SNHLY and FYNNEI. The CDR3 is 14 amino acids. Trimming stripped 0 bases from V and 15 bases from J, with 18 bases between. Naivety among CD8 cells was defined by CD45RO negativity and positive CCR7 selection, thereby excluding terminally differentiated effector memory CD45RA+ cells.

Sequencing input: naive CD8+ T cells sorted from blood. The V call is TRBV2, the J call TRBJ2-1; possibly TRBD2 for D (5 bases). The receptor was derived from a man aged 18 to 35 in good health. CDR3 residues: CASSEALQGGRPFF. The DNA for the CDR3 is TGTGCCAGCAGTGAAGCGCTTCAAGGAGGTAGGCCGTTCTTC. The full variable domain, completed using reference TRBV2 and TRBJ2-1, is EPEVTQTPSHQVTQMGQEVILRCVPISNHLYFYWYRQILGQKVEFLVSFYNNEISEKSEIFDDQFSVERPDGSNFTLKIRSTKLEDSAMYFCASSEALQGGRPFFGPGTRLTVL.